This T cell receptor beta chain derives from a study of kidney transplant recipient with SARS-CoV-2 infection. The CDR3 covers 16 residues. V lost 7 bases and J 4 bases, leaving 23 bases between the germline ends. Germline V gives CDR1 SGHRS, CDR2 YFSETQ. TCRdb redid the calling of the reads with MiXCR, one entry per CDR3 protein. The sample yields roughly 250,000 distinct CDR3 sequences, 25% to 35% seen once. The rearrangement joins TRBV5-1 to TRBJ1-2; D not resolved. This TCR was sampled from a male patient between 25 and 39 years old who had COVID-19 and was a kidney transplant recipient. Some T cells may be the graft donor's. The sample here was a blood sample, taken at baseline and on day 111 from a kidney transplant recipient. For the CDR3, the DNA is TGCGCCAGCGCTATCGCATCGGTTCGAAAGACCTATGGCTACACCTTC. This encodes CASAIASVRKTYGYTF.